This TCR beta chain emerged from a study of response to subunit inactivated influenza vaccine. Study results and limitations: Authors suggested few new T cells are recruited by each seasonal influenza vaccination.

TCRdb analysed the RT-PCR reads with MiXCR anew, one entry per CDR3 protein. The repertoire has around 480,000 distinct CDR3 sequences, approximately 16% of them found once; the top ten carry less than 4%. V gave up 0 bases and J gave up 2 bases; unmatched junction bases: 4. CDR1 is LNHNV and CDR2 is YYDKDF in the germline V gene (reference sequence). The CDR3 extends over 16 amino acids. Remarks on this clonotype: Antigen: not known.

The sequence was obtained from a man between 50 and 75 years old who received an inactivated influenza vaccine. Here the sequenced sample was CD4+ T cells sorted from PBMCs, taken about 24 months after vaccination. The genes are TRBV15 and TRBJ2-1, with 7 bases that match TRBD2. CDR3 sequence (DNA): TGTGCCACCAGCAGAGACCCGAGCGGGACCTACAATGAGCAGTTCTTC. Translated: CATSRDPSGTYNEQFF.